This TCR beta chain was captured by sequencing in a study of T cells after yellow fever vaccination. Study context: SMART-Seq v4 Ultra Low Input prepared libraries from low-cell fractions. Study-level findings and limits: At around 96% for CD4 and approximately 88% for CD8, most primary-vaccination clones showed up again after the booster. On re-exposure, the response was weaker but peaked faster, at day 5 versus 15.

This clonotype was picked up a small number of times. Its antigen is unknown. Via MiXCR, TCRdb re-called the 5' RACE reads, giving one row per CDR3 protein. The sample gives about 550,000 distinct CDR3 sequences, about 19% of which show up once; 13% to 15% is in the top ten. CDR3 size: 14 residues. The V gene lost 6 bases and the J gene lost 2 bases, with 11 bases spanning the gap. The source is a man younger than 40 who received the YFV17D yellow fever vaccine. Here the sequenced sample was PBMCs, taken 15 days after the yellow fever booster vaccination. This sequence joins TRBV12-3 or TRBV12-4 and TRBJ2-1, with D unclear. CDR3 bases: TGTGCCAGCAGCCCTGAAGCTCCCTACAATGAGCAGTTCTTC. Its protein is CASSPEAPYNEQFF.